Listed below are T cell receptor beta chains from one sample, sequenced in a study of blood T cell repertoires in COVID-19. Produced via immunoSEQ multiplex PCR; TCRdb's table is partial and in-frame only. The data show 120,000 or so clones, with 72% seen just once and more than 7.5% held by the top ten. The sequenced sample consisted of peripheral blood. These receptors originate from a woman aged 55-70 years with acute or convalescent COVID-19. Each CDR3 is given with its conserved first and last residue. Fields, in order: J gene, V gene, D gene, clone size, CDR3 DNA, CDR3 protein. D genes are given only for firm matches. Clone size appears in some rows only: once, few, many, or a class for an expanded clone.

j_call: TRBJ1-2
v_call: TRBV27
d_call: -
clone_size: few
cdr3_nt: TGTGCCAGCAGCAAACAGGGATTCAGCACGTTAGGCTACACCTTC
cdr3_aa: CASSKQGFSTLGYTF

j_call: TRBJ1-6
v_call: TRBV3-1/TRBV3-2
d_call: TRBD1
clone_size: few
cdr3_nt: TGTGCCAGCAGCCACAGACAGGGAAGCTCCTATAATTCACCCCTCCACTTT
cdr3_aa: CASSHRQGSSYNSPLHF

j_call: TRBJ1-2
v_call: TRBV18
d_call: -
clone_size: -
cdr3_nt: TGTGCCAGCTCTCCGACAAACAACTATGGCTACACCTTC
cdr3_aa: CASSPTNNYGYTF

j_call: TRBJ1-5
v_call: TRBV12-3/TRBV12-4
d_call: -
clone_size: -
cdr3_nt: TGTGCCAGCAGTTATGACAAGAATCAGCCCCAGCATTTT
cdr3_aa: CASSYDKNQPQHF

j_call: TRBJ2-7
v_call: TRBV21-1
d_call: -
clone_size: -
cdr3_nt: TGTGCCAGCAGCAAGAACAGTAGCTACGAGCAGTACTTC
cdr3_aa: CASSKNSSYEQYF

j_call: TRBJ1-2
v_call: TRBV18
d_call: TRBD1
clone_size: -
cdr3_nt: TGTGCCAGCTCACCAGGGACAGGGAATGGCTACACCTTC
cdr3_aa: CASSPGTGNGYTF

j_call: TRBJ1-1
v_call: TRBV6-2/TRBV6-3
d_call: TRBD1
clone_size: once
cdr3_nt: TGTGCCAGCAGTTACTCGACTGTGGGACAGAAAGCTTTCTTT
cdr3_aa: CASSYSTVGQKAFF

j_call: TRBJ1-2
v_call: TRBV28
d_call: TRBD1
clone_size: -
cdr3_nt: TGTGCCAGCAGTTTAGTCGGGACAGGGCGAGGCTACACCTTC
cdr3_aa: CASSLVGTGRGYTF

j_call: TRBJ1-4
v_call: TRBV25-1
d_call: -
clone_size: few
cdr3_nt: TGTGCCAGCAGTGTCTCAGGTGGCCTTGAAAAACTGTTTTTT
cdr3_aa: CASSVSGGLEKLFF

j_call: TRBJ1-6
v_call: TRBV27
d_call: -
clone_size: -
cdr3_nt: TGTGCCAGCAGCCTTTCAGCAGGTGGTAATTCACCCCTCCACTTT
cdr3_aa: CASSLSAGGNSPLHF

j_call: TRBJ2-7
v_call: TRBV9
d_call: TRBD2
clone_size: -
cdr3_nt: TGTGCCAGCAGCGTAGGACTAGCGGGGGGGTACGAGCAGTACTTC
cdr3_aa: CASSVGLAGGYEQYF

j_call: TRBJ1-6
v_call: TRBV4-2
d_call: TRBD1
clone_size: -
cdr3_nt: TGTGCCAGCAGCCAAGAGGGACAGGAGGACTCACCCCTCCACTTT
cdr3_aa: CASSQEGQEDSPLHF

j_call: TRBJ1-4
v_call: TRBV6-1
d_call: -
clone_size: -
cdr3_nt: TGTGCCAGCAGTGAATATTCTCCTACAACTAATGAAAAACTGTTTTTT
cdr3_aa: CASSEYSPTTNEKLFF

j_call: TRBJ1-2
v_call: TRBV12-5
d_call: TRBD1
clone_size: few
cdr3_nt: TGTGCTAGCGGGACAGCTAACTATGGCTACACCTTC
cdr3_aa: CASGTANYGYTF

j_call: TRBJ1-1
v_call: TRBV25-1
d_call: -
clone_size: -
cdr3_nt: TGTGCCAGCAGTGGAGACGGAGACTGGACTGAAGCTTTCTTT
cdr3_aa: CASSGDGDWTEAFF

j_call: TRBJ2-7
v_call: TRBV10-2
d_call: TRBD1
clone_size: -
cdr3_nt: TGCGCCAGCAGTGATTTCGGACAGGGGGGTTCCTACGAGCAGTACTTC
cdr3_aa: CASSDFGQGGSYEQYF

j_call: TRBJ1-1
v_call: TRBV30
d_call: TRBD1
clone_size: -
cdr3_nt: TGTGCCTGGAGTGTAGGGACAGGGAAAACTGAAGCTTTCTTT
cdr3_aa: CAWSVGTGKTEAFF

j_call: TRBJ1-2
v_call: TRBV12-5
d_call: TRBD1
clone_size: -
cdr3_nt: TGTGCTAGTGGTTTGGGGACAGGGTGGATTAATGACTATGGCTACACCTTC
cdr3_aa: CASGLGTGWINDYGYTF

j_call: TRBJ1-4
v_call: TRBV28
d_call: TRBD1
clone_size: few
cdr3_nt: TGTGCCAGCAGTTTGACAGGGGGGGATGAAAAACTGTTTTTT
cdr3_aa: CASSLTGGDEKLFF

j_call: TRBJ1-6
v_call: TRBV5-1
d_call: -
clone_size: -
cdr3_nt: TGCGCCAGCAGCTCCGCCGCAGGGAATAATTCACCCCTCCACTTT
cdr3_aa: CASSSAAGNNSPLHF

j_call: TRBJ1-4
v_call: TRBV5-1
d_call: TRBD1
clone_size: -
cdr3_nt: TGCGCCAGCAGCTTCGGCAGGGGGCTTGAAAAACTGTTTTTT
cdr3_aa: CASSFGRGLEKLFF